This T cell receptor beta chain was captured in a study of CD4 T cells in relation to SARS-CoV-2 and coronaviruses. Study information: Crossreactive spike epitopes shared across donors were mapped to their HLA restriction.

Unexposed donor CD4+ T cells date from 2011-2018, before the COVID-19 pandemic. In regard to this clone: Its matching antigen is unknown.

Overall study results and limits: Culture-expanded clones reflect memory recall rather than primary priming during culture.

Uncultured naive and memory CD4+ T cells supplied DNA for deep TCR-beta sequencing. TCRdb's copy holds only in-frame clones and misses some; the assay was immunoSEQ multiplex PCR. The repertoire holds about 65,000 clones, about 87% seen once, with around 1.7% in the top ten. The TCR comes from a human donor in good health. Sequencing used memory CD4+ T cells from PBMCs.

The CDR3 sequence: CASNTGDQPQHF. The CDR3 DNA is TGTGCCAGCAACACAGGGGATCAGCCCCAGCATTTT. The chain joins TRBV27 to TRBJ1-5, with 7 nucleotides matching TRBD1. With V trimmed by 7 bases and J by 5 bases, 2 bases remained unmatched. CDR1 and CDR2 from the germline V gene are MNHEY and SMNVEV (reference sequence). This CDR3 contains 12 residues.